The 27 T cell receptor beta chains in this list originate from one sample, sequenced in a study of T-cell memory formation after mild COVID-19. MiXCR, applied by TCRdb to the 5' RACE reads, yields one record per CDR3 protein. There are fewer than 700,000 distinct CDR3 sequences in the sample; about a sixth occur only once, and about 11% lies in the top ten. Sequencing was carried out using PBMCs or a T cell subset sorted from them (not recorded which). Source of these receptors: an adult woman who had mild COVID-19 (a few samples of this study predate the infection). Cell type and time point are not known.

In the case of this clonotype: At one end, the junction sequence differs from germline, possibly due to a read error. This chain links TRBV7-9 with TRBJ1-2, with D unresolved. Germline assignment: CDR1 SEHNR and CDR2 FQNEAQ (reference sequence). The CDR3 extends over 11 amino acids. CDR3 bases: TGTGCCAGCAGCTCCAATGACGGACTTTTCTTC. This gives the protein CASSSNDGLFF.

This clonotype was observed a handful of times. The chain joins TRBV7-2 to TRBJ2-1; D gene uncertain. The germline CDR1 and CDR2 sequences are SGHTA and FQGNSA. This CDR3 contains 15 residues. Trimming pared 5 bases from V and 3 bases from J, leaving 14 bases between. The CDR3 nucleotides are TGTGCCAGCAGCCCTAGATGGGCCGTCTACAATGAGCAGTTCTTC. The encoded protein is CASSPRWAVYNEQFF.

This clonotype was observed a handful of times. The chain recombines TRBV20-1 with TRBJ2-1; possibly TRBD1 for D (6 bases). This CDR3 is built from 11 residues. V was clipped by 6 bases and J by 8 bases, with 11 bases between them. Germline CDR1 is DFQATT and CDR2 is SNEGSKA (reference sequence). The CDR3 DNA reads as TGCAGTGCGCACCACAGGGATGAGCAGTTCTTC. Translation gives CSAHHRDEQFF.

V usage is TRBV20-1 and J usage is TRBJ2-3, with unresolved D. The CDR3 consists of 12 residues. V was clipped by 6 bases and J by 4 bases, with 11 bases between them. Germline V gives CDR1 DFQATT, CDR2 SNEGSKA (reference sequence). In nucleotides, the CDR3 is TGCAGTGCGGATGTTCGGTCAGATACGCAGTATTTT. Amino acids: CSADVRSDTQYF.

The chain uses TRBV11-1 and TRBJ1-1; TRBD1 matches at 7 bases. Germline CDR1 is SGHAT and CDR2 is FQDESV (reference sequence). V was pared by 1 base and J by 1 base, with 12 bases of the junction left unmatched. CDR3 length: 18 amino acids. CDR3 nucleotide sequence: TGTGCCAGCAGCTTAGAGGCTTCATGGGGACAGCCGAACACTGAAGCTTTCTTT. It is translated as CASSLEASWGQPNTEAFF.

V usage is TRBV7-2 and J usage is TRBJ1-5; 8 bases agree with TRBD1. J lost 7 bases, V lost 0 bases, and 5 bases had no gene match. This CDR3 is 15 amino acids long. The germline gives CDR1 SGHTA, CDR2 FQGNSA. The CDR3 DNA follows: TGTGCCAGCAGCTTAGCGCAGGGGGCGCGGCAGCCCCAGCATTTT. Residues: CASSLAQGARQPQHF.

V and J are TRBV6-5 and TRBJ1-2; D is unclear. The CDR3 contains 13 residues. The germline V gene encodes CDR1 MNHEY and CDR2 SVGAGI. V gave up 6 bases and J gave up 1 base, with 9 bases separating them. In DNA form, the CDR3 reads TGTGCCAGCAGCGTCTTAAGTAACTATGGCTACACCTTC. Protein sequence: CASSVLSNYGYTF.

The chain recombines TRBV9 with TRBJ2-1; 8 bases match TRBD2. CDR1 and CDR2 (germline): SGDLS, YYNGEE. The V segment lost 4 bases and the J segment 2 bases; nucleotides outside the gene matches: 14. The CDR3 loop spans 18 amino acids. The CDR3: CASSSPPSGQRPYNEQFF. CDR3 DNA: TGTGCCAGCAGCTCCCCCCCTAGCGGGCAACGGCCCTACAATGAGCAGTTCTTC. The full variable domain, with the rest looked up from reference TRBV9 and TRBJ2-1, is DSGVTQTPKHLITATGQRVTLRCSPRSGDLSVYWYQQSLDQGLQFLIQYYNGEERAKGNILERFSAQQFPDLHSELNLSSLELGDSALYFCASSSPPSGQRPYNEQFFGPGTRLTVL.

This clonotype was counted between two and nine times. The chain joins TRBV5-1 to TRBJ2-7, with no clear D. CDR1 is SGHRS, CDR2 YFSETQ, per germline. V lost 2 bases and J 3 bases, leaving 9 bases between the germline ends. The CDR3 spans 13 residues. CDR3 sequence: CASSLNYGYEQYF. As DNA, the CDR3 is TGCGCCAGCAGCTTAAATTATGGCTACGAGCAGTACTTC.

This clonotype has ten or more counts. The rearrangement links TRBV27 to TRBJ2-3; D uncertain. Germline-derived CDR1 and CDR2 are MNHEY and SMNVEV (reference sequence). CDR3 length: 12 amino acids. Between the trimmed V and J ends, which lost 4 bases and 5 bases, there was a span of 7 bases. The CDR3 here is CASSSLVDTQYF. The CDR3 DNA reads as TGTGCCAGCAGTTCCCTAGTAGATACGCAGTATTTT.

The chain employs TRBV6-5 and TRBJ1-1; possible D gene TRBD1, 5 bases. Germline-derived CDR1 and CDR2 are MNHEY and SVGAGI. Trimming took off 2 bases at V and 4 bases at J, with 11 bases between the two ends. The CDR3 runs 14 residues. As DNA, the CDR3 is TGTGCCAGCAGTTACGTGGGGGGGACCACTGAAGCTTTCTTT. Protein: CASSYVGGTTEAFF.

This clonotype has a handful of counts. The gene calls are TRBV5-1 and TRBJ2-7, with 7 bases identical to TRBD1. Trimming took 8 bases from V and 2 from J; bases not matched to a gene: 7. Germline V CDR1 and CDR2: SGHRS, YFSETQ. The CDR3 is 13 residues long. This CDR3 is CASRPGQTYEQYF. The DNA of the CDR3 is TGCGCCAGTCGACCGGGACAGACCTACGAGCAGTACTTC.

This clonotype was counted a few times. The chain links TRBV7-7 to TRBJ2-2; 10 bases line up with TRBD1. V was pared by 6 bases and J by 6 bases, with 10 bases of the junction left unmatched. Germline-derived CDR1 and CDR2 are SSHAT and FNYEAQ (reference sequence). This CDR3 comprises 16 residues. The CDR3 spells CASSSIPGQGSGELFF. CDR3 nucleotide sequence: TGTGCCAGCAGTTCGATTCCGGGACAGGGGTCCGGGGAGCTGTTTTTT.

The chain joins TRBV12-3 or TRBV12-4 to TRBJ1-5; D ambiguous. The CDR3 extends over 17 amino acids. V was clipped by 6 bases and J by 2 bases, with 20 bases between them. Here the CDR3 DNA reads TGTGCCAGCAGCCTAGCCGGGTCTCCCGACGGCAATCAGCCCCAGCATTTT. This translates into CASSLAGSPDGNQPQHF.

This clonotype was counted ten times or more. The genes are TRBV5-1 and TRBJ1-2; the match to TRBD1 covers 8 bases. The CDR3 runs 13 residues. Germline V lookup: CDR1 SGHRS, CDR2 YFSETQ. V lost 0 bases to trimming and J lost 10 bases; unmatched junction nucleotides: 5. CDR3 nucleotides: TGCGCCAGCAGCTTGGACGGACAGGGCGACTACACCTTC. This encodes CASSLDGQGDYTF. Full variable domain (remainder filled in from reference TRBV5-1 and TRBJ1-2): KAGVTQTPRYLIKTRGQQVTLSCSPISGHRSVSWYQQTPGQGLQFLFEYFSETQRNKGNFPGRFSGRQFSNSRSEMNVSTLELGDSALYLCASSLDGQGDYTFGSGTRLTVV.

This sequence joins TRBV9 and TRBJ2-1; 7 positions match TRBD1. J lost 8 bases, V lost 4 bases, and 18 bases had no gene match. The CDR3 contains 17 residues. Per the germline V gene, CDR1 is SGDLS and CDR2 is YYNGEE. The chain's CDR3 is CASSPGTARPLRDEQFF. As DNA, the CDR3 is TGTGCCAGCAGCCCGGGGACAGCCCGCCCTCTTAGGGATGAGCAGTTCTTC.

This clonotype was picked up a small number of times. The V and J genes are TRBV12-3 or TRBV12-4 and TRBJ2-5; the D is unclear. V dropped 5 bases and J dropped 4 bases, with 11 bases sitting between them. CDR3 length: 13 residues. CDR3 DNA: TGTGCCAGCAGTCCTTTGGGATTAGAGACCCAGTACTTC. Amino acids: CASSPLGLETQYF.

In its sample, this clonotype was seen a few times. V and J are TRBV9 and TRBJ2-3, with TRBD1 matching 8 bases. Germline assignment: CDR1 SGDLS and CDR2 YYNGEE. The CDR3 covers 15 residues. V dropped 3 bases and J dropped 0; count of bases not matched to a gene: 3. The CDR3 nucleotides read TGTGCCAGCAGCGACAGGGGGGCGAGCACAGATACGCAGTATTTT. The encoded protein is CASSDRGASTDTQYF.

The chain links TRBV20-1 to TRBJ2-7; 7 bases align to TRBD2. The CDR3 runs to 13 residues. Trimming cost V 6 bases and J 6 bases; bases outside gene matches: 11. Germline V gene lookup returns CDR1 DFQATT and CDR2 SNEGSKA (reference sequence). The CDR3 nucleotides read TGCAGTGCATCGGGGACTACCCGGGGCGAGCAGTACTTC. This gives the protein CSASGTTRGEQYF.

This clonotype occurred a few times. The rearrangement uses TRBV2 and TRBJ2-1, with a possible D match to TRBD2 (6 bases). The CDR3 consists of 15 residues. V shed 10 bases and J shed 7 bases, with 23 bases lying between them. CDR1 is SNHLY and CDR2 is FYNNEI in the germline V gene. This CDR3 is CATHQVLAIKNEQFF. The CDR3 coding sequence is TGTGCCACCCACCAGGTCCTAGCGATTAAGAATGAGCAGTTCTTC.

V is TRBV14 and J is TRBJ1-2; D remains unclear. Germline lookup yields CDR1 SGHDN and CDR2 FVKESK. Trimming pared 1 base from V and 7 bases from J, leaving 13 bases between. The CDR3 consists of 14 residues. CDR3 region: CASSQAYRRSGYTF. The DNA for the CDR3 is TGTGCCAGCAGCCAAGCCTACCGGCGGTCTGGCTACACCTTC.

The V call is TRBV7-9, the J call TRBJ2-1, with 12 bases identical to TRBD2. Germline assignment: CDR1 SEHNR and CDR2 FQNEAQ (reference sequence). The V gene end was trimmed by 2 bases and the J gene end by 5 bases; junction bases not matched to a gene: 4. This CDR3 has 16 amino acids. The chain's CDR3 is CASSLRLAGVHNEQFF. CDR3 bases: TGTGCCAGCAGCTTACGACTAGCGGGAGTCCACAATGAGCAGTTCTTC.

This clonotype came up many times. The rearrangement uses TRBV5-1 and TRBJ2-3, with a weak D call TRBD2 (8 bases). Germline V gives CDR1 SGHRS, CDR2 YFSETQ. This CDR3 has 16 residues. The germline V and J ends were trimmed by 3 bases and 2 bases, with 16 bases remaining between them. CDR3 protein: CASSSGGGLTTDTQYF. In DNA form, the CDR3 reads TGCGCCAGCAGCTCGGGAGGGGGCCTCACCACAGATACGCAGTATTTT.

V is TRBV12-3 or TRBV12-4 and J is TRBJ1-3; D is unclear. The V end was cut by 4 bases, the J end by 10 bases, with 11 bases between. The CDR3 is 12 residues long. The CDR3 reads CASSSSRGTIYF. Here the CDR3 DNA reads TGTGCCAGCAGTTCGTCGAGAGGGACCATATATTTT.

The rearrangement uses TRBV12-3 or TRBV12-4 and TRBJ1-4; D not resolved. Trimming stripped 6 bases from V and 5 bases from J, with 13 bases between. CDR3 length equals 14 residues. The chain's CDR3 is CASSHRVGNEKLFF. As DNA, the CDR3 is TGTGCCAGCAGCCATCGGGTGGGGAATGAAAAACTGTTTTTT.

This clonotype was seen a handful of times. The V gene is TRBV27, the J gene TRBJ2-2; D possibly matches TRBD1 or TRBD2 (5 bases each). V was trimmed by 2 bases and J by 4 bases, leaving 14 bases between them. The CDR3 consists of 16 residues. CDR1 MNHEY and CDR2 SMNVEV come from the germline V gene (reference sequence). CDR3 in DNA: TGTGCCAGCAGTTTAGGGGGATTTGAATCCACCGGGGAGCTGTTTTTT. Translated, it gives CASSLGGFESTGELFF.

This clonotype showed up just a few times. This sequence joins TRBV7-9 and TRBJ2-5; D gene unclear. Germline values: CDR1 SEHNR, CDR2 FQNEAQ (reference sequence). There are 12 residues in the CDR3. V lost 0 bases and J lost 7, with 6 bases in between. Here the CDR3 reads CASSLAPRTQYF. DNA of the CDR3: TGTGCCAGCAGCTTAGCTCCGAGGACCCAGTACTTC.